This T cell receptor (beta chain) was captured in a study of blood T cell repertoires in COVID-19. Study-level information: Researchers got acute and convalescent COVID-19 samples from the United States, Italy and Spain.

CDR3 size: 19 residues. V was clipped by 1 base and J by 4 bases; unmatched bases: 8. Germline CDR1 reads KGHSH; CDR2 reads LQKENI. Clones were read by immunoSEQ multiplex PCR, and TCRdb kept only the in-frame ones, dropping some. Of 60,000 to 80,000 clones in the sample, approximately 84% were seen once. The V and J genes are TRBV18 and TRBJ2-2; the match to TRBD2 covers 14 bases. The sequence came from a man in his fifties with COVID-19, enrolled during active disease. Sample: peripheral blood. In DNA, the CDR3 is TGTGCCAGCTCACCACTTGGCACCGGGACTAGCGGGAGCACCGGGGAGCTGTTTTTT. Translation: CASSPLGTGTSGSTGELFF.